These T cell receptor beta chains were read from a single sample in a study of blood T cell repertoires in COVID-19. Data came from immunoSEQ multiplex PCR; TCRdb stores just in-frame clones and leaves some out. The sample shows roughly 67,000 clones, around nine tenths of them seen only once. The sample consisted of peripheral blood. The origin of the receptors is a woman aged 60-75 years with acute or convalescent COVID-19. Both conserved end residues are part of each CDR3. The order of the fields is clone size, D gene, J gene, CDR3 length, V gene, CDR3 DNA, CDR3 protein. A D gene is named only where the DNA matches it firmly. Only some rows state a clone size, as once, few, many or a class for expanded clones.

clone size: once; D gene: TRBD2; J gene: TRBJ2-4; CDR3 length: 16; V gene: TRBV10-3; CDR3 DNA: TGTGCCATCAGTGAGTCGCGGGGGGGAACCAAAAACATTCAGTACTTC; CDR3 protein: CAISESRGGTKNIQYF
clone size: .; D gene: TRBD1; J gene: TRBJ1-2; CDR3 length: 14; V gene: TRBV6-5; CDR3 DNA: TGTGCCAGCAGGAGACAGGGGGAGGACTATGGCTACACCTTC; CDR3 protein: CASRRQGEDYGYTF
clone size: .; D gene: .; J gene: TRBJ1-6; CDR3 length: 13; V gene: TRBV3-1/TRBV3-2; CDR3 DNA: TGTGCCAGCAGCCGGACCAGCGGTTCACCCCTCCACTTT; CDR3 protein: CASSRTSGSPLHF
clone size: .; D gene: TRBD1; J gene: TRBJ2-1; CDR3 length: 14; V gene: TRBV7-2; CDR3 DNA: TGTGCCAGCAGCGTCCGGGACAGCTTCAATGAGCAGTTCTTC; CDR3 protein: CASSVRDSFNEQFF
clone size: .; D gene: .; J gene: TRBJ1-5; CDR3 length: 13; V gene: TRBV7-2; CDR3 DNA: TGTGCCAGCAGCTTAGGAGCGGATCAGCCCCAGCATTTT; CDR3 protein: CASSLGADQPQHF
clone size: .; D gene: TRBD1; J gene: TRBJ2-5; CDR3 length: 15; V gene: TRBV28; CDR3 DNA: TGTGCCAGCAGTGCGACAGGGGGGAACAAAGAGACCCAGTACTTC; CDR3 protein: CASSATGGNKETQYF
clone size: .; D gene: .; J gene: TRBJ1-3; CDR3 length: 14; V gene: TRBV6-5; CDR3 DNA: TGTGCCAGCAGTCCCCTCAGCTCTGGAAACACCATATATTTT; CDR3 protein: CASSPLSSGNTIYF
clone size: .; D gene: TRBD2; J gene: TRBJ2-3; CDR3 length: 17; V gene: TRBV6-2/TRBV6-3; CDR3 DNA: TGTGCCAGCAGTTACGAACAGCGGGAGTGGAGCACAGATACGCAGTATTTT; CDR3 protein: CASSYEQREWSTDTQYF
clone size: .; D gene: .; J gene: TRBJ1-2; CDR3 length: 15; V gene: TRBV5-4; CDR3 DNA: TGTGCCAGCAGCCCCGGGAGAGGGCACGACTATGGCTACACCTTC; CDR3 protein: CASSPGRGHDYGYTF
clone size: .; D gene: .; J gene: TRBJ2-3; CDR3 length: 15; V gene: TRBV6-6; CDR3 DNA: TGTGCCAGCGACAGTTATGCGAGCATATTAGGTACGCAGTATTTT; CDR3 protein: CASDSYASILGTQYF
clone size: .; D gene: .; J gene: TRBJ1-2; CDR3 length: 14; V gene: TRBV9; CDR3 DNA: TGTGCCAGCAGCGTTGCAGGGTGGAACTATGGCTACACCTTC; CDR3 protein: CASSVAGWNYGYTF
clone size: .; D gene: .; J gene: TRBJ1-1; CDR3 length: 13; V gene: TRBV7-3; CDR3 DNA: TGTGCCAGCAGCTTAACAGGGGGTACTGAAGCTTTCTTT; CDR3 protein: CASSLTGGTEAFF
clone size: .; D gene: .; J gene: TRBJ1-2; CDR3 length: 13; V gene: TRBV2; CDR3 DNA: TGTGCCAGCAGTGATAGGCAGGGAGGAGGCTACACCTTC; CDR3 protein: CASSDRQGGGYTF
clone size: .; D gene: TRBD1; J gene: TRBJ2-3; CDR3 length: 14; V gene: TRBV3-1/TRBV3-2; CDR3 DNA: TGTGCCAGCAGCGGGGACAGGGTTGCAGATACGCAGTATTTT; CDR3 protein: CASSGDRVADTQYF
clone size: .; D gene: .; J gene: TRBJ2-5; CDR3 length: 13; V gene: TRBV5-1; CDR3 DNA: TGCGCCAGCAGCGGGCAGGGGGGAGAGACCCAGTACTTC; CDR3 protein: CASSGQGGETQYF
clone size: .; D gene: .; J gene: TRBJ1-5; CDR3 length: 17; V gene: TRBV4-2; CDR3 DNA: TGTGCCAGCAGCCAAGGGGCTCGTCGGAATAGCAATCAGCCCCAGCATTTT; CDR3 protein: CASSQGARRNSNQPQHF
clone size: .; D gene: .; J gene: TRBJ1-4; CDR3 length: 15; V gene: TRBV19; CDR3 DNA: TGTGCCACTTCTGAGGACAGCGCAACTAATGAAAAACTGTTTTTT; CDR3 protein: CATSEDSATNEKLFF
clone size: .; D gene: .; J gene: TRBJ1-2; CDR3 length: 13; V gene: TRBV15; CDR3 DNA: TGTGCCACCAGCAGCCGTCCCAGGGATGGCTACACCTTC; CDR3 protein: CATSSRPRDGYTF
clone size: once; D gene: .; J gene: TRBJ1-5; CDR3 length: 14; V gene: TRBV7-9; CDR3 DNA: TGTGCCAGCACCCGAGCAGGGGCTAATCAGCCCCAGCATTTT; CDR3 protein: CASTRAGANQPQHF
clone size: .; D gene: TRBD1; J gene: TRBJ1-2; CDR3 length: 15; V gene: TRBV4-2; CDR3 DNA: TGTGCCAGCAGCCAAGCGGGACAGGGGGCGAGGGGCTACACCTTC; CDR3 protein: CASSQAGQGARGYTF
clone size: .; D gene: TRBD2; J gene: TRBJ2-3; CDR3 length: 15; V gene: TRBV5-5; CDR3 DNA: TGTGCCAGCAGCTACTTAGCGGGTGACACAGATACGCAGTATTTT; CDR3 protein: CASSYLAGDTDTQYF
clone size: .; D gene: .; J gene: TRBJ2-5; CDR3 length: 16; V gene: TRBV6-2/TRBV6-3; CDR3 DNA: TGTGCCAGCAGTTACTTAGCAGGGGAGTACCAAGAGACCCAGTACTTC; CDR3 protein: CASSYLAGEYQETQYF
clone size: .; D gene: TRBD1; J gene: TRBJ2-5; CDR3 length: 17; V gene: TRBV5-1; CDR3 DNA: TGCGCCAGCAGCTTGGTGGGCGACAGGGGGTCGGTAGAGACCCAGTACTTC; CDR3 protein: CASSLVGDRGSVETQYF
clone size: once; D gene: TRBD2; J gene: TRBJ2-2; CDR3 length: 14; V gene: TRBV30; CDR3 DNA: TGTGCCTGGGCCGGGACTAGTAACACCGGGGAGCTGTTTTTT; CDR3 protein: CAWAGTSNTGELFF
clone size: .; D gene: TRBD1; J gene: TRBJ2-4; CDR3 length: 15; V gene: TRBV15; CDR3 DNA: TGTGCCACCAGCAGACACCCCGACAGGGTGGACATTCAGTACTTC; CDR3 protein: CATSRHPDRVDIQYF
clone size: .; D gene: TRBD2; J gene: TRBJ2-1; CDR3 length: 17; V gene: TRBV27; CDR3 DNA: TGTGCCAGCAGTTTAAGTCCCCTAGCGGGAACCTACAATGAGCAGTTCTTC; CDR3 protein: CASSLSPLAGTYNEQFF
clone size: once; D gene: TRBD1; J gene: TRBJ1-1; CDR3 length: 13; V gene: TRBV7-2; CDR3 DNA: TGTGCCAGCAGCTGGGACAGGGACTCTGAAGCTTTCTTT; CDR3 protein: CASSWDRDSEAFF
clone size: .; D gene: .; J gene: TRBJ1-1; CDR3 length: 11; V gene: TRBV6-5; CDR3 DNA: TGTGCCAGTGGACAGAAGGTGGGAGCTTTCTTT; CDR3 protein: CASGQKVGAFF
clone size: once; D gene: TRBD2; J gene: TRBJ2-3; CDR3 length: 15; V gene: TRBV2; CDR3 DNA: TGTGCCAGCAGCGGGACTAGCGGGGGCACAGATACGCAGTATTTT; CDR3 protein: CASSGTSGGTDTQYF
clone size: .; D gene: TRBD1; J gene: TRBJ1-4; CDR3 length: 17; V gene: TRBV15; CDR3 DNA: TGTGCCACCAGCAGAGTTAGAGGGGGCGGGGTAGATGAAAAACTGTTTTTT; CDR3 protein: CATSRVRGGGVDEKLFF
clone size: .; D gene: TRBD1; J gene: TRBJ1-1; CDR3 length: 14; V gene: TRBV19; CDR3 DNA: TGTGCCACTACCCAGGGGGCGTCGAACACTGAAGCTTTCTTT; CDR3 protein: CATTQGASNTEAFF
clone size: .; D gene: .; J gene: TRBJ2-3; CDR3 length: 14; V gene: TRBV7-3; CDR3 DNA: TGTGCCAGCAGCTCCACTCCCGGGACAGATACGCAGTATTTT; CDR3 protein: CASSSTPGTDTQYF
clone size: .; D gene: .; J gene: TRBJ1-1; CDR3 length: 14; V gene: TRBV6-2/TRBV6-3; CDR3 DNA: TGTGCCAGCAGTTACGCACAGTGGAACACTGAAGCTTTCTTT; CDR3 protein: CASSYAQWNTEAFF
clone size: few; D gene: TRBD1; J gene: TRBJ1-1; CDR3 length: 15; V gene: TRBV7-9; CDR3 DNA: TGTGCCAGCAGCTTAACCTGGACAGGGAACACTGAAGCTTTCTTT; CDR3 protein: CASSLTWTGNTEAFF
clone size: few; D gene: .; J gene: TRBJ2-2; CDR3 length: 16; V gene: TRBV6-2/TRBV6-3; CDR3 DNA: TGTGCCAGCAGTTACAGGGGAGGTGGGAACACCGGGGAGCTGTTTTTT; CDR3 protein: CASSYRGGGNTGELFF
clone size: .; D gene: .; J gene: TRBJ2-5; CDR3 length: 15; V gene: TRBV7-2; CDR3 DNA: TGTGCCAGCAGCTTGTTCTTAGCGGAGCAAGAGACCCAGTACTTC; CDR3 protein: CASSLFLAEQETQYF
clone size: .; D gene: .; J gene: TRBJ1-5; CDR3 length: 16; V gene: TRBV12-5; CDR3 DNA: TGTGCTAGTGGTTTGGAGCCTCGCCCGGGCAATCAGCCCCAGCATTTT; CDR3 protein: CASGLEPRPGNQPQHF
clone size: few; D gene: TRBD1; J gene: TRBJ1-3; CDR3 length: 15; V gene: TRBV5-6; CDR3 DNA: TGTGCCAGCAGCCCCGTGGGACAGGTCGAAAACACCATATATTTT; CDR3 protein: CASSPVGQVENTIYF
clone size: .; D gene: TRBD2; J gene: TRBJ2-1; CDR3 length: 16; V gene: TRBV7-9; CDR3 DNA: TGTGCCAGCAGCCGCACTTCTAGCGGGATCCACAATGAGCAGTTCTTC; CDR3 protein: CASSRTSSGIHNEQFF
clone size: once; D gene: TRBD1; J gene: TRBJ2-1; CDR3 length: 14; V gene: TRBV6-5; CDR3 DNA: TGTGCCAGCATAGGGGGACAGGGATACAATGAGCAGTTCTTC; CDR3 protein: CASIGGQGYNEQFF
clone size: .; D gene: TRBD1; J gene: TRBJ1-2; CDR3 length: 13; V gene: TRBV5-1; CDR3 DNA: TGCGCCAGCAGCTTACAGGGACAGTATGGCTACACCTTC; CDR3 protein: CASSLQGQYGYTF
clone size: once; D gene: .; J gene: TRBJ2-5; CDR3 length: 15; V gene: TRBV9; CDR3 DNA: TGTGCCAGCAGCCGAGGGTCGGACCTCCAAGAGACCCAGTACTTC; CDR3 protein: CASSRGSDLQETQYF
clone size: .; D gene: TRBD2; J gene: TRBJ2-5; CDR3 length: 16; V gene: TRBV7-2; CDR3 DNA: TGTGCCAGCAGCTTAGCGTCGCCAGCGGGGCGAGAGACCCAGTACTTC; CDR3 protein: CASSLASPAGRETQYF
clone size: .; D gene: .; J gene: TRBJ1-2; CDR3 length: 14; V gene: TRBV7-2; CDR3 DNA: TGTGCCAGCAGCTTCTTCGAGGGGACTGGTGGCTACACCTTC; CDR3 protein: CASSFFEGTGGYTF
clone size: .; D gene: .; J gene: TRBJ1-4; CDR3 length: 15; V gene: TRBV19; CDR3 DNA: TGTGCCAGTAGTATAGCCCCGCAGGGCAGCGAAAAACTGTTTTTT; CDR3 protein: CASSIAPQGSEKLFF
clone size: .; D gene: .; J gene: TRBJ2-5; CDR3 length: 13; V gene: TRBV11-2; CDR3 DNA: TGTGCCAGCAGCTTATGGAGGGGAGAGACCCAGTACTTC; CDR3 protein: CASSLWRGETQYF
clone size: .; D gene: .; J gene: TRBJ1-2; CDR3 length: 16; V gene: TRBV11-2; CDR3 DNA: TGTGCCAGCAGCCCCTTCGGATTTAGGGGTCTGGGTGGCTACACCTTC; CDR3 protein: CASSPFGFRGLGGYTF
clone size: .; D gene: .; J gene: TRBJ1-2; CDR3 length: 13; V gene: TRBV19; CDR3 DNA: TGTGCCAGTAGTGGGGACACTTACTATGGCTACACCTTC; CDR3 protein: CASSGDTYYGYTF
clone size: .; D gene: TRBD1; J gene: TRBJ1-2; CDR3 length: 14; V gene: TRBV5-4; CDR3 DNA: TGTGCCAGCAGCCCTTGGGGGACAGGGCGCGTCTACACCTTC; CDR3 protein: CASSPWGTGRVYTF
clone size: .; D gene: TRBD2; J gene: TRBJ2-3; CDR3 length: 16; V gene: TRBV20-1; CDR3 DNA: TGCAGTGCTACTGAGGGACTAGCGGAGATGCCAGATACGCAGTATTTT; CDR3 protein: CSATEGLAEMPDTQYF
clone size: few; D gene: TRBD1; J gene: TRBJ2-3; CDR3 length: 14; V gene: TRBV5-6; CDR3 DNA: TGTGCCAGCAGCTTGGGGACAGGGGCAGATACGCAGTATTTT; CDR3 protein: CASSLGTGADTQYF
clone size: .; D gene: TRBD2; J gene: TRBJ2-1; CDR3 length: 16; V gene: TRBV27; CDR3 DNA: TGTGCCAGCATGCCAGCGGGAACCCCTGCCTACAATGAGCAGTTCTTC; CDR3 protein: CASMPAGTPAYNEQFF
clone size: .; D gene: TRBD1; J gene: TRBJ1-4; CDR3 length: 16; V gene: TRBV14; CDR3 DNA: TGTGCCAGCAGCCTCAGACAGGGGGCAACTAATGAAAAACTGTTTTTT; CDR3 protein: CASSLRQGATNEKLFF